One sample yielded the 13 T cell receptor beta chains listed below, sequenced in a study of T cell repertoires in ileal Crohn's disease. Sequencing was performed with immunoSEQ multiplex PCR; in TCRdb, only in-frame clones are kept and a portion is missing. This sample carries 5,700 or so clones, approximately 85% of them seen once, and the ten largest clones take 13% to 15%. Sequencing was done on a sample of ileal tissue. The source of these receptors is an adult with Crohn's disease.

V is TRBV28 and J is TRBJ2-4; 9 bases match TRBD1. CDR1 is MDHEN and CDR2 is SYDVKM in the germline V gene. J lost 1 base, V lost 2 bases, and 3 bases had no gene match. This CDR3 is built from 16 residues. The CDR3 reads CASSLRTGEAKNIQYF. Here the CDR3 DNA reads TGTGCCAGCAGTTTACGGACAGGGGAGGCCAAAAACATTCAGTACTTC.

The rearrangement uses TRBV19 and TRBJ1-2, with 9 bases fitting TRBD1. After removal of 6 bases from V and 1 base from J, the junction contained 27 bases not matched to a gene. The CDR3 has 22 amino acids. The germline CDR1 and CDR2 sequences are LNHDA and SQIVND (reference sequence). The CDR3 protein is CASRPESGTGSRGGFFNYGYTF. The CDR3 region has the DNA TGTGCCAGTAGACCGGAATCCGGGACAGGGAGCCGGGGGGGTTTCTTTAACTATGGCTACACCTTC.

V gene TRBV4-1 combines with J gene TRBJ2-7, with a tentative D call TRBD1 (6 bases). Germline CDR1 reads MGHRA; CDR2 reads YSYEKL. This CDR3 has 14 amino acids. V was cut by 1 base and J by 2 bases, with 9 bases left in between. The CDR3 DNA follows: TGCGCCAGCAGCCAAGCAGACAGGACCTACGAGCAGTACTTC. It encodes CASSQADRTYEQYF.

The CDR3 loop reads CASIDRGENQPQHF. The CDR3 DNA reads TGTGCCAGCATCGACAGGGGCGAAAATCAGCCCCAGCATTTT. The rearrangement joins TRBV6-6 to TRBJ1-5, with 8 bases matching TRBD1. V shed 7 bases and J 4 bases; nucleotides not matched to a gene: 6. The germline V gene has CDR1 MNHNY and CDR2 SVGAGI (reference sequence). This CDR3 spans 14 amino acids.

The chain links TRBV7-6 to TRBJ2-2; D possibly corresponds to TRBD1 (7 bases). CDR3 length: 16 amino acids. Per the germline V gene, CDR1 is SGHVS and CDR2 is FNYEAQ. Trimming stripped 5 bases from V and 2 bases from J, with 15 bases between. DNA of the CDR3: TGTGCCAGCAGCCCCGGTGGAGGGGGCAACACCGGGGAGCTGTTTTTT. Its protein product is CASSPGGGGNTGELFF.

The V and J genes are TRBV19 and TRBJ1-2; D gene unclear. CDR3 length: 15 residues. Germline lookup yields CDR1 LNHDA and CDR2 SQIVND (reference sequence). With 3 bases removed from V and 8 bases from J, the gap between germline ends came to 19 bases. The CDR3 sequence: CASSIALMSGEGYTF. Here the CDR3 DNA reads TGTGCCAGTAGTATTGCCCTTATGAGCGGTGAGGGCTACACCTTC.

This sequence joins TRBV5-5 and TRBJ1-6; a weak D match, TRBD1 (6 bases). Germline CDR1 and CDR2: SGHKS and YYEKEE (reference sequence). V gave up 4 bases and J gave up 5 bases, with 13 bases separating them. This CDR3 region has 15 residues. CDR3 sequence: CASSPLGADNSPLHF. CDR3 nucleotide sequence: TGTGCCAGCAGCCCCCTGGGGGCTGATAATTCACCCCTCCACTTT.

The chain employs TRBV5-5 and TRBJ1-1; 10 bases match TRBD1. V dropped 6 bases and J dropped 8; count of bases not matched to a gene: 13. The CDR3 contains 15 residues. CDR1 and CDR2 (germline): SGHKS, YYEKEE (reference sequence). CDR3 region: CASTATSGQGVEAFF. The CDR3 DNA sequence: TGTGCCAGCACCGCTACTTCTGGACAGGGGGTCGAAGCTTTCTTT.

The genes are TRBV18 and TRBJ1-1; no reliable D call. The germline V gene has CDR1 KGHSH and CDR2 LQKENI. CDR3 length: 12 amino acids. The V end was cut by 2 bases, the J end by 10 bases, with 11 bases between. The CDR3 reads CASSPSQFGAFF. CDR3 DNA: TGTGCCAGCTCACCATCCCAATTCGGAGCTTTCTTT.

The chain recombines TRBV11-2 with TRBJ1-1, with D perhaps TRBD1 (5 bases). The CDR3 length is 14 residues. Germline values: CDR1 SGHAT, CDR2 FQNNGV. Trimming left V 1 base short and J 2 bases short, with 8 bases between. The CDR3: CASSLAGGNTEAFF. CDR3 DNA sequence: TGTGCCAGCAGCTTAGCGGGGGGAAACACTGAAGCTTTCTTT.

Judged by abundance, this clone is large. The CDR3 here is CASSRDMTSHEQFF. The CDR3 DNA reads TGCGCCAGCAGTAGGGATATGACTAGCCATGAGCAGTTCTTC. This chain joins TRBV10-1 and TRBJ2-1; 7 nucleotides line up with TRBD2. The V gene end was trimmed by 5 bases and the J gene end by 8 bases; junction bases not matched to a gene: 9. The CDR3 consists of 14 residues. Germline assignment: CDR1 WNHNN and CDR2 SYGVQD (reference sequence).

This chain uses TRBV19 with TRBJ1-2; D call uncertain. V gave up 5 bases and J gave up 3 bases, with 10 bases separating them. Germline lookup yields CDR1 LNHDA and CDR2 SQIVND (reference sequence). This CDR3 contains 13 residues. CDR3 DNA sequence: TGTGCCAGTAGTTTGGAGACGGACTATGGCTACACCTTC. Translation: CASSLETDYGYTF.

The V and J genes are TRBV19 and TRBJ1-5; 9 bases fit TRBD1. Per the germline V gene, CDR1 is LNHDA and CDR2 is SQIVND (reference sequence). The CDR3 runs 16 residues. V lost 5 bases and J lost 4; bases outside the gene matches: 9. The CDR3 is CASSVSGTGINQPQHF. CDR3 in DNA: TGTGCCAGTAGTGTCTCCGGGACAGGGATTAATCAGCCCCAGCATTTT. Combining the CDR3 with reference TRBV19 and TRBJ1-5 gives the whole variable domain DGGITQSPKYLFRKEGQNVTLSCEQNLNHDAMYWYRQDPGQGLRLIYYSQIVNDFQKGDIAEGYSVSREKKESFPLTVTSAQKNPTAFYLCASSVSGTGINQPQHFGDGTRLSIL.